This TCR beta chain was found in a study of T cell clones after liver transplantation. Assay used: immunoSEQ multiplex PCR; TCRdb lists only in-frame clones, some missing. Here the sample spans some 120,000 clones, 90% being singletons. Only one count was recorded for this clone. This TCR derives from a human patient who received a liver transplant. These T cells may partly come from the graft donor. Sequencing used CD4+ T cells from blood, obtained 12 months after liver transplant.

In DNA, the CDR3 is TGTGCCAGCAGCCCTCAGGGGGCAGCCTACAATGAGCAGTTCTTC. Its translation is CASSPQGAAYNEQFF. V usage is TRBV11-3 and J usage is TRBJ2-1; 8 nucleotides agree with TRBD1. Germline V gene lookup returns CDR1 SGHNT and CDR2 YENEEA. This CDR3 has 15 residues. Trimming at V came to 5 bases and at J to 2 bases, leaving 5 bases not matched to a gene.